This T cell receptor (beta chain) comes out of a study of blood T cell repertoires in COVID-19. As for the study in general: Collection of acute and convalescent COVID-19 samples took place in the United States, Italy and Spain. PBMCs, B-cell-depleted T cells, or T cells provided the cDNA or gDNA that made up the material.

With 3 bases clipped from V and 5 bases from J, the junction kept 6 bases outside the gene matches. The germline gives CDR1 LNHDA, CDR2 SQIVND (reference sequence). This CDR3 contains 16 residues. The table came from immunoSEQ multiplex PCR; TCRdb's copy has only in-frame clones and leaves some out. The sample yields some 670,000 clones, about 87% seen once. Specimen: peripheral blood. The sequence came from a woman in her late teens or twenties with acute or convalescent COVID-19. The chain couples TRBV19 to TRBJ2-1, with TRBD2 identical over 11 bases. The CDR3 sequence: CASSILAGGNHNEQFF. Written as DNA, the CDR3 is TGTGCCAGTAGTATTCTAGCGGGGGGCAACCACAATGAGCAGTTCTTC.